The next 7 T cell receptor beta chains were all read from a single sample in a study of T cells after yellow fever vaccination (dated by TCRdb to about 2019). In the paper's terms, the treatment or condition label means: live attenuated yellow fever vaccine strain. Library creation used 5' RACE. Sequencing took place on an Illumina NovaSeq 6000. In-frame beta chains were kept once TCRdb had trimmed the public reads at Q25 with fastp and called clones with MiXCR. Rows with a matching CDR3 protein are joined into one entry that keeps the most common DNA and genes. In this sample the table shows about 330,000 distinct CDR3 sequences, roughly 4.3% of which occur a single time. The ten most abundant clones make up roughly 24% of the sample. The sample in question was PBMCs, obtained 5 days after the yellow fever booster vaccination. The receptor set was obtained from a man younger than 35 who received the YFV17D yellow fever vaccine.

This clonotype was recorded a few times. The rearrangement joins TRBV29-1 to TRBJ2-3, with D unresolved. Germline V gene data show CDR1 as SQVTM and CDR2 as ANQGSEA. V was pared by 5 bases and J by 3 bases, with 12 bases between. The CDR3 has 13 residues. The CDR3 here is CSVKGITTDTQYF. CDR3 coding DNA: TGCAGCGTTAAGGGTATCACGACAGATACGCAGTATTTT.

This clonotype was observed a few times. This chain joins TRBV20-1 and TRBJ2-1; 9 bases map to TRBD2. The CDR3 contains 17 residues. Germline CDR1 reads DFQATT; CDR2 reads SNEGSKA (reference sequence). V lost 3 bases to trimming and J lost 0 bases; unmatched junction nucleotides: 9. The CDR3 region is CSARVQRGDSSYNEQFF. The DNA of the CDR3 is TGCAGTGCTAGGGTGCAGCGGGGGGACAGCTCCTACAATGAGCAGTTCTTC.

The chain uses TRBV5-4 and TRBJ2-5, with 7 bases identical to TRBD1. The CDR3 is made up of 15 amino acids. The trim removed 0 bases at V and 6 bases at J, leaving 8 bases unmatched. Germline loops: CDR1 SGHNT, CDR2 YYREEE (reference sequence). The CDR3 DNA is TGTGCCAGCAGCTTGGGGGTGGACAGGTCCAAGACCCAGTACTTC. Amino acids: CASSLGVDRSKTQYF.

The table lists this clonotype with a few counts. The chain recombines TRBV10-3 with TRBJ1-1, with D maybe TRBD1 (5 bases). This CDR3 has 14 amino acids. The V end lost 1 base, the J end lost 5 bases, and 11 bases lay between the germline ends. Germline V gives CDR1 ENHRY, CDR2 SYGVKD. CDR3: CAISEFGGRTEAFF. Written as DNA, the CDR3 is TGTGCCATCAGTGAGTTCGGGGGAAGAACTGAAGCTTTCTTT.

This clonotype was seen many times. The chain is built from TRBV7-2 and TRBJ2-1; 9 bases fit TRBD2. V lost 8 bases, J lost 8 bases, and 13 bases stayed unmatched. The CDR3 sequence is 15 residues long. Germline assignment: CDR1 SGHTA and CDR2 FQGNSA. CDR3 nucleotides: TGTGCCAGCCGATTGCTCAGCGGGGGGCAGGATGAGCAGTTCTTC. Translating it yields CASRLLSGGQDEQFF.

This clonotype was seen a few times. The rearrangement uses TRBV9 and TRBJ1-6; D remains unclear. This CDR3 comprises 15 residues. CDR1 and CDR2 from the germline V gene are SGDLS and YYNGEE. V dropped 4 bases and J dropped 4 bases, with 12 bases sitting between them. In DNA form, the CDR3 reads TGTGCCAGCAGCCCCTCGACAAGATATAATTCACCCCTCCACTTT. As protein: CASSPSTRYNSPLHF.

Within the sample, this clonotype is medium-sized. The genes are TRBV12-3 or TRBV12-4 and TRBJ2-7; TRBD2 aligns across 9 bases. This CDR3 has 14 residues. Trimming at V came to 3 bases and at J to 7 bases, leaving 7 bases not matched to a gene. The CDR3 is CASSFGGGAGEQYF. The CDR3 DNA reads as TGTGCCAGCAGTTTTGGCGGGGGGGCCGGTGAGCAGTACTTC.